This TCR beta chain was identified during a study of T-cell reconstitution after alpha-beta-depleted transplantation in children. Preparing the TCRbeta library involved the use of unique molecular identifiers. TCRdb passed the PCR reads through MiXCR, listing each CDR3 protein once. The table lists about 98,000 distinct CDR3 sequences, 20% to 25% of them singletons. Study results and limitations: Newly made T cells mostly supplied T-cell counts and diversity one year after transplant. Where alpha-beta T cells came from about two months after transplant was reportedly several hundred expanded graft clones.

This clonotype appeared a few times. What it binds is unknown. Germline CDR1 reads SGHAT; CDR2 reads FQNNGV. The CDR3 loop spans 13 amino acids. Trimming took off 5 bases at V and 8 bases at J, with 14 bases between the two ends. This specimen consisted of PBMCs, obtained before TCRalphabeta/CD19-depleted stem cell transplant. The rearrangement links TRBV11-2 to TRBJ2-3; D not certain. This sequence originates from a boy between 2 and 15 years old with acute lymphoblastic leukemia, due to receive a stem cell transplant. This chain's CDR3 is CASSIKSQATQYF. The CDR3 coding sequence is TGTGCCAGCAGCATAAAAAGCCAAGCTACGCAGTATTTT.